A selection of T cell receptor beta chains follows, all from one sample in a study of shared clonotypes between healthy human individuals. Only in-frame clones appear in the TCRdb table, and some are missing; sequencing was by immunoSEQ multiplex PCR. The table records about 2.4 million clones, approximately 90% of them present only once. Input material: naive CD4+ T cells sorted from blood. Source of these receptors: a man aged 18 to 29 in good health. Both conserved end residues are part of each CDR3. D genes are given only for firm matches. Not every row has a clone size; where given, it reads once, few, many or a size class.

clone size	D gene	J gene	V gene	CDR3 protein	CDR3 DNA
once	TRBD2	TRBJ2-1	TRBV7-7	CASSFGLAGDNEQFF	TGTGCTAGCAGCTTTGGCCTAGCGGGAGACAATGAGCAGTTCTTC
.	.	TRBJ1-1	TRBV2	CASRLINTEAFF	TGTGCCAGCCGCCTTATTAACACTGAAGCTTTCTTT
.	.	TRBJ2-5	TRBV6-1	CASSELRFTQYF	TGTGCCAGCAGTGAACTTCGCTTTACCCAGTACTTC
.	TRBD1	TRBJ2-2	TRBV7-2	CASSSGQGIAGELFF	TGTGCCAGCAGCTCGGGACAGGGGATCGCCGGGGAGCTGTTTTTT
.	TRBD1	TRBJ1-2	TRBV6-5	CASSSRQGVGYGYTF	TGTGCCAGCAGCAGCCGACAGGGGGTCGGGTATGGCTACACCTTC
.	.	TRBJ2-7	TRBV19	CASGPGPSYEQYF	TGTGCCAGTGGGCCGGGGCCCTCCTACGAGCAGTACTTC
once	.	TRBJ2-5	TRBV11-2	CASSLDAEWGGPQETQYF	TGTGCCAGCAGCTTAGATGCTGAGTGGGGGGGGCCCCAAGAGACCCAGTACTTC
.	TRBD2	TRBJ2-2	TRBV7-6	CASSTGLAGNTGELFF	TGTGCCAGCAGCACGGGACTAGCGGGGAACACCGGGGAGCTGTTTTTT
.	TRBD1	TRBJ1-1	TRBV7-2	CASSLEGAGLLF	TGTGCCAGCAGCTTAGAGGGGGCAGGTCTTCTCTTT
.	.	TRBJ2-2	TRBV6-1	CASSELADPAFF	TGTGCCAGCAGTGAATTGGCAGACCCGGCGTTTTTT
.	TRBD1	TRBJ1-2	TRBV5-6	CASSIPRQGNYGYTF	TGTGCCAGCAGCATACCACGACAGGGGAACTATGGCTACACCTTC
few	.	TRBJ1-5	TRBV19	CASSPYGGISNQPQHF	TGTGCCAGTAGTCCCTACGGGGGGATCAGCAATCAGCCCCAGCATTTT
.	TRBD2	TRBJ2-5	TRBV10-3	CASEGLAGAQEQYF	TGTGCCTCGGAGGGTTTAGCGGGAGCTCAAGAGCAGTACTTC
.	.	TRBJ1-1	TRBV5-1	CASSLSTAMNTEAFF	TGCGCCAGCAGCCTCTCGACGGCAATGAACACTGAAGCTTTCTTT
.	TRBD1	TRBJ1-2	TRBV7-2	CASSWGQGISSYTF	TGTGCCAGCAGCTGGGGACAGGGGATCAGTAGCTACACCTTC
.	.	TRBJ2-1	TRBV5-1	CASSVGLDEQFF	TGCGCCAGCAGCGTTGGACTCGATGAGCAGTTCTTC
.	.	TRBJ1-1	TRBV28	CASSLVANTEAFF	TGTGCCAGCAGTTTGGTAGCGAACACTGAAGCTTTCTTT
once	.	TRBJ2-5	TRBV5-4	CASRSTGEKETQYF	TGTGCCAGCAGATCGACGGGGGAGAAAGAGACCCAGTACTTC
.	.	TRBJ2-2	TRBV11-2	CASSRIAGELFF	TGTGCCAGCAGTCGGATAGCCGGGGAGCTGTTTTTT
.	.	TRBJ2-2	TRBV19	CASSVLNSANTGELFF	TGTGCCAGTAGTGTCCTCAATTCCGCGAACACCGGGGAGCTGTTTTTT
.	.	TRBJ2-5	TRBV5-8	CASSFPWGQETQYF	TGTGCCAGCAGCTTCCCATGGGGCCAAGAGACCCAGTACTTC
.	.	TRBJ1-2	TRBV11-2	CASRSEGTNYGYTF	TGTGCCAGCAGGTCGGAGGGGACTAACTATGGCTACACCTTC
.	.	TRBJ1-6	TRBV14	CASSQAWSSYNSPLHF	TGTGCCAGCAGCCAAGCGTGGAGCTCCTATAATTCACCCCTCCACTTT
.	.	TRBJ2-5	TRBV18	CASSPGGGRETQYF	TGTGCCAGCTCACCAGGAGGGGGGAGAGAGACCCAGTACTTC
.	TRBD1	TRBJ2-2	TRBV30	CAWGTGGVRSGELFF	TGTGCCTGGGGGACAGGGGGCGTAAGGTCCGGGGAGCTGTTTTTT
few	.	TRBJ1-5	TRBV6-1	CASSVRGNQPQHF	TGTGCCAGCAGTGTAAGGGGGAATCAGCCCCAGCATTTT
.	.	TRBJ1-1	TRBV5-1	CASSLYGSTEAFF	TGCGCCAGCAGTCTATACGGGAGCACTGAAGCTTTCTTT
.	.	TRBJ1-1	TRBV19	CASSIRHTEAFF	TGTGCCAGTAGTATCCGCCACACTGAAGCTTTCTTT
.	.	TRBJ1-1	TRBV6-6	CASSYKAMNTEAFF	TGTGCCAGCAGTTATAAGGCCATGAACACTGAAGCTTTCTTT
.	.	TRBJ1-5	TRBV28	CASSLNRNQPQHF	TGTGCCAGCAGTCTCAACAGGAATCAGCCCCAGCATTTT
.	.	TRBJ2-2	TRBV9	CASSSQGTGELFF	TGTGCCAGCAGCTCCCAAGGTACCGGGGAGCTGTTTTTT
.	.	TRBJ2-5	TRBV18	CASSPAQGGETQYF	TGTGCCAGCTCACCGGCCCAGGGGGGAGAGACCCAGTACTTC
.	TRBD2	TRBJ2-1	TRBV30	CAWSPRSGGYNEQFF	TGTGCCTGGAGCCCAAGGAGCGGGGGGTACAATGAGCAGTTCTTC
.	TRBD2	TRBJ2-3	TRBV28	CASPPRAGGHTDTQYF	TGTGCCAGCCCCCCTCGAGCGGGGGGACACACAGATACGCAGTATTTT
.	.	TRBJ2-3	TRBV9	CASSVEGVGTDTQYF	TGTGCCAGCAGCGTAGAGGGAGTCGGCACAGATACGCAGTATTTT
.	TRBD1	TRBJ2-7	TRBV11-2	CASSEARGSGEQYF	TGTGCCAGCAGCGAGGCCAGGGGGTCGGGCGAGCAGTACTTC
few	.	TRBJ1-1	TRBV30	CAWSVEGYTEAFF	TGTGCCTGGAGTGTGGAGGGATACACTGAAGCTTTCTTT
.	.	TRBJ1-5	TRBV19	CASSTGAGQPQHF	TGTGCCAGTAGTACTGGGGCTGGTCAGCCCCAGCATTTT
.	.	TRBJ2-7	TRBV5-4	CASSLNRGSFYEQYF	TGTGCCAGCAGCTTGAATCGGGGTTCTTTCTACGAGCAGTACTTC
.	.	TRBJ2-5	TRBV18	CASSPPGAQETQYF	TGTGCCAGCTCACCTCCGGGGGCCCAAGAGACCCAGTACTTC
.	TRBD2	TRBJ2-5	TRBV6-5	CASSYDSGSFLETQYF	TGTGCCAGCAGTTACGACAGCGGGAGTTTTCTAGAGACCCAGTACTTC
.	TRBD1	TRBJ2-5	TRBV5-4	CASSRTGEQETQYF	TGTGCCAGCAGCCGGACAGGGGAACAAGAGACCCAGTACTTC
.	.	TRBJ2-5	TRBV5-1	CASSPTQETQYF	TGCGCCAGCAGCCCGACACAAGAGACCCAGTACTTC
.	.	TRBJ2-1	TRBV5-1	CASSLQDRSREQFF	TGCGCCAGCAGCCTACAGGACCGCTCCCGCGAGCAGTTCTTC
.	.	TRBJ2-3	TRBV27	CASSFRVASTDTQYF	TGTGCCAGCAGTTTCAGGGTAGCTAGCACAGATACGCAGTATTTT
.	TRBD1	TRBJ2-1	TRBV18	CASSPKGQGSYNEQFF	TGTGCCAGCTCACCGAAAGGACAGGGGTCTTACAATGAGCAGTTCTTC
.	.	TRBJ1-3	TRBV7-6	CASSLVGASSGNTIYF	TGTGCCAGCAGCTTAGTCGGGGCCTCCTCTGGAAACACCATATATTTT
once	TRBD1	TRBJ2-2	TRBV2	CASRAGGPTGELFF	TGTGCCAGCAGGGCAGGGGGACCCACCGGGGAGCTGTTTTTT
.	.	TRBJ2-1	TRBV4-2	CASSQGENEQFF	TGTGCCAGCAGCCAAGGGGAAAATGAGCAGTTCTTC
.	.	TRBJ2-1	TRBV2	CASSHVPYPANEQFF	TGTGCCAGCAGTCATGTGCCTTATCCCGCCAATGAGCAGTTCTTC